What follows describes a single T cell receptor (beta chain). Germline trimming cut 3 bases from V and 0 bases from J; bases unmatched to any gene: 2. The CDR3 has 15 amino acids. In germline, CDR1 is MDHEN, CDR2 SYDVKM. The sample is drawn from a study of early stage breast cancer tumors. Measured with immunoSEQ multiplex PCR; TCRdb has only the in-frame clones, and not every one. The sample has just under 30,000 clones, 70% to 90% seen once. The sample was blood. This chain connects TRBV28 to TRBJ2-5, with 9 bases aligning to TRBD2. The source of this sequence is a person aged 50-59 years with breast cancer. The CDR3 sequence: CASSLVAGDQETQYF. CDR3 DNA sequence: TGTGCCAGCAGTTTGGTAGCGGGGGACCAAGAGACCCAGTACTTC.